The clone carrying this TCR beta chain was seen just once. The data derive from a study of blood T cell repertoires in COVID-19. Across the whole study: COVID-19 samples from acute and convalescent phases originated in the United States, Italy and Spain. In each case, the material was cDNA or gDNA derived from T cells, B-cell-depleted T cells, or PBMCs.

In the original analysis: Reference gene primer amplification in the assay estimated nucleated cell counts. Sequencing was performed with immunoSEQ multiplex PCR; in TCRdb, only in-frame clones are kept and a portion is missing. The D gene and trimming were derived from the DNA, and the V and J assignments and clone size from that table. The data show about 260,000 clones, around 87% seen once. V gave up 4 bases and J gave up 3 bases; unmatched junction bases: 8. Germline CDR1 and CDR2: SGHNT and YYREEE (reference sequence). The CDR3 has 15 residues. The V call is TRBV5-4, the J call TRBJ2-7; 9 positions agree with TRBD2. The sequenced sample was peripheral blood. The origin of this receptor is a woman aged 35 to 49 who had recovered from COVID-19. The chain's CDR3 is CASSRSLAGRYEQYF. In nucleotides, the CDR3 is TGTGCCAGCAGCCGCTCGCTAGCGGGGCGCTACGAGCAGTACTTC.